The present T cell receptor (beta chain) was sequenced within a study of T cells expressing NK-cell markers. Overall study context: Sequencing of TCR beta repertoires drew on sorted CD3+CD56+NKG2C+, CD3+CD56+NKG2C- and CD3+CD56-NKG2C+ T cells.

After re-calling the 5' RACE reads, TCRdb lists one entry per CDR3 protein, DNA absent. This sample's table has more than 400,000 distinct CDR3 sequences. This CDR3 is 15 amino acids long. Germline CDR1 reads SGHRS; CDR2 reads YFSETQ. Concerning this clonotype: Antigen: not known.

Study-wide findings and caveats: Similarly, these clonotypes led the CD3+CD56-NKG2C+ fraction as well in a few donors.

This clonotype was sampled from a woman aged 18 to 75 in good health. The V call is TRBV5-1, the J call TRBJ2-3; checking the TCRdb D call of TRBD2 is not possible without DNA. The sequenced material came from blood T cells: a sorted CD56 or NKG2C T cell subset, CD4+ or CD8+ T cells, or bulk PBMC T cells (not recorded which). This chain's CDR3 is CASSQTSGDTDTQYF.